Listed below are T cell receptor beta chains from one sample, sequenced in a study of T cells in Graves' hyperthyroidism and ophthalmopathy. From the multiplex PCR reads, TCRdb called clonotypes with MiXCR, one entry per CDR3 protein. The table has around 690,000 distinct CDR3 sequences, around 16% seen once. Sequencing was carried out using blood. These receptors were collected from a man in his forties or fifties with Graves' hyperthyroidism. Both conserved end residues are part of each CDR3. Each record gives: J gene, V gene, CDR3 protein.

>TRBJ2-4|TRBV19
CASTFGQGSIQYF
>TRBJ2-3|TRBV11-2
CASSLGQGTSTDTQYF
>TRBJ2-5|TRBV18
CASSPATGGGGETQYF
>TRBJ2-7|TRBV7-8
CASSTTGSSSEQYF
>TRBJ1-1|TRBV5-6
CASRARHSNTEAFF
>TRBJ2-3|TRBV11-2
CASSRSGSVGDTQYF
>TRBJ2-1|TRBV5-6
CASSFLALGNEQFF
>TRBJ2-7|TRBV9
CASSRTGQAYEQYF
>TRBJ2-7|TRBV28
CASSSTRDEQYF
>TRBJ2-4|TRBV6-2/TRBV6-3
CASSFSGRAGDIQYF
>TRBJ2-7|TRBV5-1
CASSFDSSDAEQYF
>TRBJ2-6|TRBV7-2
CASSLEREVLAGANVLTF
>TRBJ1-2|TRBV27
CASSLGRYYGYTF
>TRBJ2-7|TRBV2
CASSVILGRHYEQYF
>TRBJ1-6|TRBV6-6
CASSYSRGNSPLHF
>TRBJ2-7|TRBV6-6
CASSYSTSRDEQYF
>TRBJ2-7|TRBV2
CASVASYEQYF
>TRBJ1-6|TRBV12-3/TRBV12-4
CASSPSDREGSPLHF
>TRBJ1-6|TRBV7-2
CASSLRRGGPSSYNSPLHF
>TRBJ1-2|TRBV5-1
CASSLGGPGGGYTF
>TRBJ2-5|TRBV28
CASSLRGLAGETQYF
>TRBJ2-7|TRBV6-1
CASSTGTALGNEQYF
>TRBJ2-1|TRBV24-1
CATARLADRDEQFF
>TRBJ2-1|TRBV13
CASSLPSGRAAGNEQFF
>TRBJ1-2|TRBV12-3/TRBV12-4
CASSSDLDYGYTF
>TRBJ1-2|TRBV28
CASSDLVNRGQGYGYTF
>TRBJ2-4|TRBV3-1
CASSQGGFGIQYF
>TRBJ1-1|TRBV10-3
CAIRGGHTEAFF
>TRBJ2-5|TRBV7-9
CASSLPPGGTETQYF
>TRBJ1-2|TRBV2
CASRKTGVLNYGYTF
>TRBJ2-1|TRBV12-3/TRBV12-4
CASLPHGLAGVDNEQFF